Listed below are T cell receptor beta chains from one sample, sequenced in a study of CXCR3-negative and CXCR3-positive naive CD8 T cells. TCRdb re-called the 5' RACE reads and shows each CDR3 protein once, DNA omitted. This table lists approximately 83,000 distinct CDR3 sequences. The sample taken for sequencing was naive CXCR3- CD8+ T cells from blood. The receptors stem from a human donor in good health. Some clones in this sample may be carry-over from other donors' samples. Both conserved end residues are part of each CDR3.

CASSLAQGALIYEQYF TRBJ2-7 TRBV5-4
CASSFSGLNTEAFF TRBJ1-1 TRBV27
CSSVGDRHTLNTEAFF TRBJ1-1 TRBV29-1
CASSLSGEYPYEQYF TRBJ2-7 TRBV12-3/TRBV12-4
CASSLRLAGGYEQYF TRBJ2-7 TRBV28
CASSLDPQGASTDTQYF TRBJ2-3 TRBV5-1
CSRTSGRTPNEQFF TRBJ2-1 TRBV29-1
CDSSLLGSGPEGKEQYF TRBJ2-7 TRBV13
CASSASGGGSYEQYF TRBJ2-7 TRBV9
CASSQGQTGQPYEQYF TRBJ2-7 TRBV4-1
CASSQEGWGTLGDTQYF TRBJ2-3 TRBV4-3
CASSLDPGTGLYGYTF TRBJ1-2 TRBV11-2
CASSAPTGLDLANTEAFF TRBJ1-1 TRBV7-2
CASSLDRGRSYNSPLHF TRBJ1-6 TRBV7-2
CASHWEVSYNEQFF TRBJ2-1 TRBV5-5
CSVLSRNYNEQFF TRBJ2-1 TRBV29-1
CASSLVPNYEAFF TRBJ1-1 TRBV5-1
CSVQGSSDTQYF TRBJ2-3 TRBV29-1
CASSPGQVYEQYF TRBJ2-7 TRBV7-8
CASTINGGSSYNEQFF TRBJ2-1 TRBV3-1
CASSYSISYEQYF TRBJ2-7 TRBV6-6
CASTPPRGRVYNEQFF TRBJ2-1 TRBV19
CAGGGQGMNTEAFF TRBJ1-1 TRBV7-7
CVALDGLQETQYF TRBJ2-5 TRBV29-1
CSVRGGSYNEQFF TRBJ2-1 TRBV29-1
CASIGLAVFYEQYF TRBJ2-7 TRBV2
CASNKDDSNTGELFF TRBJ2-2 TRBV12-3/TRBV12-4
CASCLGGIYCEQFF TRBJ2-1 TRBV7-8
CASTGEAGGDEQYF TRBJ2-7 TRBV28
CASSPLGGREETQYF TRBJ2-5 TRBV5-1
CASSLSGSSDEQFF TRBJ2-1 TRBV7-3
CASSLASGTGRYEQYF TRBJ2-7 TRBV11-2
CSARDVRIAGGYEQYF TRBJ2-7 TRBV20-1
CASSWDAGLAVGNIQYF TRBJ2-4 TRBV5-1
CATWSGVDSTDTQYF TRBJ2-3 TRBV15
CASSGGRGYEQYF TRBJ2-7 TRBV5-5
CSVGGQGDWTSGFFSYEQYF TRBJ2-7 TRBV29-1
CASSVFTETSTDTQYF TRBJ2-3 TRBV9
CASTSSYNEQFF TRBJ2-1 TRBV27
CASRGQVQGLAGPSYNEQFF TRBJ2-1 TRBV12-3/TRBV12-4
CASSQDFVSTEAFF TRBJ1-1 TRBV3-1
CASSLGLAGGVTGELFF TRBJ2-2 TRBV28
CASSTPPGQNTDTQYF TRBJ2-3 TRBV28
CSAKILDRESSGYTF TRBJ1-2 TRBV29-1
CSVEVQGSVEQFF TRBJ2-1 TRBV29-1
CASSSGQGAGELFF TRBJ2-2 TRBV7-6
CASRDRAPLNTEAFF TRBJ1-1 TRBV6-1
CASSYEPGAGYEQYF TRBJ2-7 TRBV6-5
CASSPTRTSYEQYF TRBJ2-7 TRBV7-9
CASSPPSGRSISQETQYF TRBJ2-5 TRBV18
CASSLGSGSSYNEQFF TRBJ2-1 TRBV7-8
CASSPGISTDTQYF TRBJ2-3 TRBV3-1
CASSNPDRGTGNTEAFF TRBJ1-1 TRBV7-9
CSASELGLAGGLNQFF TRBJ2-1 TRBV20-1